A single sample gave rise to the 10 T cell receptor beta chains below, sequenced in a study of identical twins. TCRdb re-analysed the 5' RACE reads in MiXCR, keeping a single row per CDR3 protein. The data hold a few hundred thousand distinct CDR3 sequences, with roughly 9.7% observed a single time. These same records also appear under a second study, on yellow fever vaccine responses in identical twins.

Sequenced: CD8+ T cells sorted from blood. The source is a woman aged 18-29 years in good health.

The chain carries TRBV27 and TRBJ1-1; D call uncertain. CDR1 is MNHEY, CDR2 SMNVEV, per germline (reference sequence). V lost 8 bases and J lost 0, with 16 bases in between. This CDR3 comprises 15 residues. The CDR3 region is CASQYGAEMNTEAFF. As DNA, the CDR3 is TGTGCCAGCCAGTACGGTGCAGAGATGAACACTGAAGCTTTCTTT.

The V and J genes are TRBV2 and TRBJ1-1; D ambiguous. Germline V gene lookup returns CDR1 SNHLY and CDR2 FYNNEI. The ends were cut back, 4 bases at V and 11 bases at J, with 11 bases in the middle. The CDR3 totals 11 residues. This chain's CDR3 is CASSGHPGAFF. The CDR3, as DNA: TGTGCCAGCAGTGGACACCCTGGGGCTTTCTTT.

This clonotype turned up a few times. The chain has TRBV27 and TRBJ2-7; TRBD2 is a possible D gene (6 bases). This CDR3 has 13 amino acids. The germline V gene has CDR1 MNHEY and CDR2 SMNVEV (reference sequence). The V gene lost 8 bases and the J gene lost 3 bases, with 14 bases spanning the gap. CDR3 DNA: TGTGCCAGCCGTCGCGGGATGTTCTACGAGCAGTACTTC. Residues: CASRRGMFYEQYF.

This clonotype was seen many times. This chain uses TRBV15 with TRBJ2-7; 8 nucleotides line up with TRBD2. The CDR3 is made up of 15 amino acids. The germline V gene has CDR1 LNHNV and CDR2 YYDKDF (reference sequence). J lost 3 bases, V lost 1 base, and 5 bases had no gene match. The CDR3 sequence: CATSRGPGGHYEQYF. The CDR3 bases are TGTGCCACCAGCAGAGGCCCGGGAGGGCACTACGAGCAGTACTTC. Using reference TRBV15 and TRBJ2-7 for the parts outside the CDR3, the full variable domain is DAMVIQNPRYQVTQFGKPVTLSCSQTLNHNVMYWYQQKSSQAPKLLFHYYDKDFNNEADTPDNFQSRRPNTSFCFLDIRSPGLGDTAMYLCATSRGPGGHYEQYFGPGTRLTVT.

This clonotype turned up a few times. The chain has TRBV19 and TRBJ2-1; TRBD1 agrees at 10 bases. The trim removed 3 bases at V and 5 bases at J, leaving 1 base unmatched. Germline V gene sequence: CDR1 LNHDA, CDR2 SQIVND (reference sequence). The CDR3 loop spans 14 amino acids. The DNA for the CDR3 is TGTGCCAGTAGTATCGGGACAGGGGACAATGAGCAGTTCTTC. Protein: CASSIGTGDNEQFF.

This clonotype occurred many times. The chain has TRBV7-8 and TRBJ2-1; 8 bases are a match to TRBD2. Trimming at V came to 0 bases and at J to 16 bases, leaving 11 bases not matched to a gene. Germline V gene lookup returns CDR1 SGHVS and CDR2 FQNEAQ. This CDR3 comprises 14 residues. The CDR3 bases are TGTGCCAGCAGCTTAGCGGCGAGCGGGGGTAGCAGTTTCTTC. Protein sequence: CASSLAASGGSSFF.

This clonotype has ten or more counts. This sequence joins TRBV12-3 or TRBV12-4 and TRBJ2-1, with 10 bases that match TRBD2. The V segment lost 6 bases and the J segment 6 bases; nucleotides outside the gene matches: 11. This CDR3 has 16 amino acids. The CDR3 loop is CASSQTSGAFGNEQFF. DNA of the CDR3: TGTGCCAGCAGCCAAACTAGCGGGGCCTTTGGCAATGAGCAGTTCTTC.

This clonotype was seen repeatedly, ten times or more. CDR3 amino acids: CASSLRRESEQYF. In DNA, the CDR3 is TGTGCCAGCAGCTTGCGGCGGGAGAGTGAGCAGTACTTC. The genes are TRBV7-2 and TRBJ2-7; 7 bases are shared with TRBD2. Germline CDR1 reads SGHTA; CDR2 reads FQGNSA. After removal of 3 bases from V and 7 bases from J, the junction contained 6 bases not matched to a gene. CDR3 length: 13 amino acids.

The chain has TRBV11-2 and TRBJ1-1; D call uncertain. Germline CDR1 and CDR2: SGHAT and FQNNGV. There are 13 residues in the CDR3. The V and J ends lost 4 bases and 4 bases respectively, with 10 bases between them. Written as DNA, the CDR3 is TGTGCCAGCAGCTGGTTGGATGTCACTGAAGCTTTCTTT. It yields the protein CASSWLDVTEAFF. Supplemented by reference TRBV11-2 and TRBJ1-1, the full variable domain reads EAGVAQSPRYKIIEKRQSVAFWCNPISGHATLYWYQQILGQGPKLLIQFQNNGVVDDSQLPKDRFSAERLKGVDSTLKIQPAKLEDSAVYLCASSWLDVTEAFFGQGTRLTVV.

This clonotype has ten or more counts. The CDR3 DNA reads TGTGCCACCAGCAGAGATCTCGGGGACAGCTCCTACGAGCAGTACTTC. Residues: CATSRDLGDSSYEQYF. J is TRBJ2-7 and V is TRBV15; 7 bases map to TRBD1. CDR1 is LNHNV, CDR2 YYDKDF, per germline (reference sequence). V lost 0 bases to trimming and J lost 0 bases; unmatched junction nucleotides: 5. The CDR3 runs 16 residues.